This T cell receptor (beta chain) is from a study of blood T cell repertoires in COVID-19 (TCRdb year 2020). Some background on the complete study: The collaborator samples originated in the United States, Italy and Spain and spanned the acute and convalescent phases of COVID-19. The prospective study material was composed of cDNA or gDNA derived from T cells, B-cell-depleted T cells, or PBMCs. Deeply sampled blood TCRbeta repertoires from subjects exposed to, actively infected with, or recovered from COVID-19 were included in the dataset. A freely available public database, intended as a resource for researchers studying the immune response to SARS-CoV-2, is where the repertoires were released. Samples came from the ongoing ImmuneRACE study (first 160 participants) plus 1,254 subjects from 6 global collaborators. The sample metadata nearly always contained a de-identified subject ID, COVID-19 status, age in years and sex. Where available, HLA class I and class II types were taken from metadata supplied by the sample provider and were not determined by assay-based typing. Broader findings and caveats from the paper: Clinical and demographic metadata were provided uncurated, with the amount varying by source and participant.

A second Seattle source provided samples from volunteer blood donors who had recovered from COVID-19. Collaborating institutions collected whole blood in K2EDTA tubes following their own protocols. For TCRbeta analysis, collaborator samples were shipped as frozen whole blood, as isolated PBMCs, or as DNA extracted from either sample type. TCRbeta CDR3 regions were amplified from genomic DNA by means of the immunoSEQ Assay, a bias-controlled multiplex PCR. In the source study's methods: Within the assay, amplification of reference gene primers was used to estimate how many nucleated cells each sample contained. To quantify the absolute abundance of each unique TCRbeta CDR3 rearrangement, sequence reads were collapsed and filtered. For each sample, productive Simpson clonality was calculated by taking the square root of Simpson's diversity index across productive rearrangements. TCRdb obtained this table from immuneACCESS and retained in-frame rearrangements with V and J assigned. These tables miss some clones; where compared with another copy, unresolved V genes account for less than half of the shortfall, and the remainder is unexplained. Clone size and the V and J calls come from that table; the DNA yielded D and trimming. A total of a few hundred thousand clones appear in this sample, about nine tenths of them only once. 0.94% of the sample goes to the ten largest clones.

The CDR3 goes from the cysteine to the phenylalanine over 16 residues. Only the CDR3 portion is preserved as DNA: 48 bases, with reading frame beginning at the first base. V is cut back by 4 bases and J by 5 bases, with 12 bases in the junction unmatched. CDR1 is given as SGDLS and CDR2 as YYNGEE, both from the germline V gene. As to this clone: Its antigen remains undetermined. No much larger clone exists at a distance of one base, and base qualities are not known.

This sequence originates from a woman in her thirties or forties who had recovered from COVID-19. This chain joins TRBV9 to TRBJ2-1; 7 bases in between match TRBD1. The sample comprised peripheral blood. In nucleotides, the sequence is TGTGCCAGCAGCACCCCCGACAGGGCGTGGGACAATGAGCAGTTCTTC. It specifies CASSTPDRAWDNEQFF.